This entry features one T cell receptor (beta chain) sequence. Antigen unknown. The method was immunoSEQ multiplex PCR; TCRdb's version includes in-frame clones alone and lacks a portion of them. Among around 100,000 clones listed, 89% were seen once. Germline-derived CDR1 and CDR2 are SGHDT and YYEEEE. V was clipped by 4 bases and J by 5 bases; unmatched bases: 12. This CDR3 has 16 residues. These data come from a study of T cell responses to AZD1222 COVID-19 vaccine. General study results and limits: Seropositive status at baseline applied to only a handful of AZD1222 recipients. Scientists sampled the repertoires only once the peak T cell response had passed. Donor demographics were predominantly white British with a female majority; clonal diversity may be underestimated. Vaccine-associated CD4 TCRs ranged over spike, dominating at 160-218 and 743-854.

The source material was peripheral blood, sampled on day 0 of AZD1222 vaccination. This TCR was sampled from an adult in good health. The chain is built from TRBV5-6 and TRBJ2-5; TRBD1 matches 9 bases. CDR3 nucleotides: TGTGCCAGCAGCCTGCCGGGACAGGGTACGACTGAGACCCAGTACTTC. This sequence encodes CASSLPGQGTTETQYF.